The clone carrying this T cell receptor beta chain has ten or more counts. Germline V gene lookup returns CDR1 SGHTA and CDR2 FQGNSA. This CDR3 contains 16 residues. With 5 bases removed from V and 5 bases from J, the gap between germline ends came to 19 bases. These data are taken from a study of low-dose radiotherapy and immunotherapy resistance in tumors. Study-level information: It was 1 Gy per fraction every two weeks that Cohort 2 received, adding up to 13 Gy over 26 weeks. Intravenous cyclophosphamide 200 mg/m2 was given every two weeks, one day before radiation and immunotherapy.

Time point of the sample: before trial treatment. Administered to the donors were nivolumab, ipilimumab, aspirin, low-dose cyclophosphamide and low-dose radiotherapy. Eligible patients had advanced solid tumors lacking tumor-infiltrating lymphocytes. First-strand cDNA relied on TRAV- and TRBV-specific primers spanning alpha and beta chains. A constant-region primer paired with the V-primer adapter amplified TCRs over 20 PCR cycles. From the reads, TCRdb called clonotypes with MiXCR, one entry per CDR3 protein. Among roughly 76,000 distinct CDR3 sequences, about 19% were seen once, and the ten largest hold roughly 6%.

This rearrangement joins TRBV7-2 to TRBJ1-5, with a possible D match to TRBD1 (6 bases). This receptor was taken from a male donor with prostate cancer. Material: PBMCs, obtained before treatment. CDR3 residues: CASSVDLGASHQPQHF. CDR3 DNA: TGTGCCAGCAGCGTGGATTTGGGGGCCTCGCATCAGCCCCAGCATTTT.